The 18 T cell receptor beta chains listed next were all sequenced from one sample in a study of blood T cells in healthy people across ages. Together with a sample-barcoded 5' primer, a J-beta primer mix was included in a second PCR lasting roughly 6 to 12 cycles. TCRdb re-called the 5' RACE reads with MiXCR, one entry per CDR3 protein. Altogether some 1,000,000 distinct CDR3 sequences are present, less than 25% being singletons, with the ten largest covering approximately 0.71%. These sequences were also reported in another study, on T cells of mothers and their children.

Sequencing was done on a sample of blood. The source of these receptors is a girl aged 2 to 9 in good health.

This clonotype was counted between two and nine times. The CDR3 DNA follows: TGTGCCAGCAATATCAGGGGAGCCGACCACTATGGCTACACCTTC. It yields the protein CASNIRGADHYGYTF. J is TRBJ1-2 and V is TRBV2, with a possible D match to TRBD1 (6 bases). Trimming pared 7 bases from V and 3 bases from J, leaving 18 bases between. Germline values: CDR1 SNHLY, CDR2 FYNNEI. This CDR3 is built from 15 residues. The whole variable domain, remainder taken from reference TRBV2 and TRBJ1-2, is EPEVTQTPSHQVTQMGQEVILRCVPISNHLYFYWYRQILGQKVEFLVSFYNNEISEKSEIFDDQFSVERPDGSNFTLKIRSTKLEDSAMYFCASNIRGADHYGYTFGSGTRLTVV.

The rearrangement links TRBV27 to TRBJ1-4; D is ambiguous. This CDR3 is 14 amino acids long. The germline CDR1 and CDR2 sequences are MNHEY and SMNVEV (reference sequence). V dropped 5 bases and J dropped 3 bases, with 10 bases sitting between them. In DNA, the CDR3 is TGTGCCAGCAGTCGGGTCGGGCCTAATGAAAAACTGTTTTTT. As protein: CASSRVGPNEKLFF.

V usage is TRBV7-9 and J usage is TRBJ2-1; D may match TRBD1 or TRBD2 (5 bases each). CDR1 SEHNR and CDR2 FQNEAQ come from the germline V gene (reference sequence). V was cut by 3 bases and J by 1 base, with 19 bases left in between. The CDR3 is made up of 18 amino acids. CDR3 in DNA: TGTGCCAGCAGCTTCATGGGGTTGGCCGAGGGGTCCTACAATGAGCAGTTCTTC. This codes for CASSFMGLAEGSYNEQFF.

This clonotype has only a few counts. The chain has TRBV6-1 and TRBJ2-1; the D gene is possibly TRBD2 (6 bases). There are 15 residues in the CDR3. V gave up 7 bases and J gave up 6 bases, with 19 bases separating them. The V gene's germline CDR1 is MNHNS and CDR2 SASEGT. The CDR3 is CASIREQLTSNEQFF. CDR3 bases: TGTGCCAGCATCAGAGAGCAATTGACTAGCAATGAGCAGTTCTTC.

The DNA for the CDR3 is TGCAGCGGAGGACAGCCCGAAACGAGTGAAGCTTTCTTT. Its translation is CSGGQPETSEAFF. The gene calls are TRBV29-1 and TRBJ1-1; the D gene is possibly TRBD1 (6 bases). The germline V and J ends were trimmed by 7 bases and 7 bases, with 19 bases remaining between them. This CDR3 spans 13 amino acids. Germline loops: CDR1 SQVTM, CDR2 ANQGSEA.

This clonotype was counted only a few times. The chain carries TRBV28 and TRBJ2-3; D possibly uses TRBD1 or TRBD2 (5 bases each). From germline, CDR1 is MDHEN and CDR2 SYDVKM. V lost 4 bases, J lost 9 bases, and 11 bases lay in between. The CDR3 is 12 residues long. The CDR3 nucleotides are TGTGCCAGCAGTTCATACGAGGGGACGCAGTATTTT. Translation gives CASSSYEGTQYF.

CDR3 region: CSATGQGGCGYTF. The CDR3 bases are TGCAGTGCGACGGGACAGGGAGGCTGTGGCTACACCTTC. The V and J genes are TRBV20-1 and TRBJ1-2; TRBD1 agrees at 9 bases. The J segment lost 7 bases and the V segment lost 6 bases, leaving 9 bases of the junction unmatched. This CDR3 has 13 residues. Germline V gene lookup returns CDR1 DFQATT and CDR2 SNEGSKA (reference sequence).

This chain joins TRBV7-3 and TRBJ2-3; D gene unclear. Deletions cut 2 bases from V and 6 bases from J, with 12 bases between. Per germline, CDR1 SGHTA and CDR2 FQGTGA. The CDR3 has 14 amino acids. CDR3 sequence: CASSLYGFVDTQYF. The CDR3, as DNA: TGTGCCAGCAGCTTATACGGTTTTGTGGATACGCAGTATTTT.

The J gene is TRBJ1-3, the V gene TRBV20-1, with D perhaps TRBD1 (6 bases). The germline V gene has CDR1 DFQATT and CDR2 SNEGSKA (reference sequence). Trimming took off 5 bases at V and 2 bases at J, with 16 bases between the two ends. The CDR3 is 15 residues long. CDR3 coding DNA: TGCAGTGCTTGGGGGCCGGCGGGAGCTGGAAACACCATATATTTT. This translates into CSAWGPAGAGNTIYF.

V and J are TRBV20-1 and TRBJ1-1; D is unclear. The CDR3 sequence is 10 residues long. CDR1 and CDR2 from the germline V gene are DFQATT and SNEGSKA (reference sequence). V shed 6 bases and J shed 7 bases, with 9 bases lying between them. DNA of the CDR3: TGCAGTGCGTCGAAGGGTGAAGCTTTCTTT. This sequence encodes CSASKGEAFF.

The chain recombines TRBV12-5 with TRBJ2-1; a possible D gene is TRBD2 (6 bases). Trimming stripped 3 bases from V and 7 bases from J, with 13 bases between. Germline lookup yields CDR1 LGHNT and CDR2 FRNRAP. This CDR3 has 14 amino acids. DNA for the CDR3: TGTGCTAGTGGTTTAAGGGAGGCCCTTAATGAGCAGTTCTTC. Residues: CASGLREALNEQFF. The entire variable domain, with the rest obtained from reference TRBV12-5 and TRBJ2-1, is as follows: DARVTQTPRHKVTEMGQEVTMRCQPILGHNTVFWYRQTMMQGLELLAYFRNRAPLDDSGMPKDRFSAEMPDATLATLKIQPSEPRDSAVYFCASGLREALNEQFFGPGTRLTVL.

V gene TRBV10-3 combines with J gene TRBJ2-5; D unresolved. Trimming took off 0 bases at V and 2 bases at J, with 10 bases between the two ends. The CDR3 loop spans 15 amino acids. Germline loops: CDR1 ENHRY, CDR2 SYGVKD. The CDR3 sequence is CAISESILRQETQYF. In DNA, the CDR3 is TGTGCCATCAGTGAGTCGATTTTGCGACAAGAGACCCAGTACTTC.

This clonotype has more than one count but fewer than ten. J is TRBJ2-5 and V is TRBV13, with a tentative D call TRBD1 (6 bases). With the DNA end fitting TRBJ2-7 better, the J assignment may be wrong. CDR3 length: 14 amino acids. CDR1 is PRHDT, CDR2 FYEKMQ, per germline (reference sequence). CDR3 region: CASSLGDKVYEQYF. The CDR3 nucleotides are TGTGCCAGCAGCTTGGGGGACAAGGTTTACGAGCAGTACTTC.

This clonotype was counted between two and nine times. The rearrangement links TRBV19 to TRBJ2-2; 11 nucleotides agree with TRBD2. Germline CDR1 is LNHDA and CDR2 is SQIVND (reference sequence). This CDR3 is 18 amino acids long. V lost 8 bases to trimming and J lost 1 base; unmatched junction nucleotides: 12. The CDR3 sequence is CASRWGTSGGGNTGELFF. The CDR3, as DNA: TGTGCCAGTCGTTGGGGAACTAGCGGGGGCGGGAACACCGGGGAGCTGTTTTTT.

The gene calls are TRBV6-2 or TRBV6-3 and TRBJ2-5; D gene ambiguous. Judging by the DNA end, TRBJ2-1 fits better; the J call may be wrong. Germline V gene data show CDR1 as MNHEY and CDR2 as SVGEGT. There are 14 residues in the CDR3. The chain's CDR3 is CASSYEAVYNEQFF. Here the CDR3 DNA reads TGTGCCAGCAGTTACGAGGCCGTTTACAATGAGCAGTTCTTC.

In its sample, this clonotype was seen a few times. The chain uses TRBV6-2 or TRBV6-3 and TRBJ2-1; 7 bases fit TRBD1. The CDR3 totals 13 residues. From germline, CDR1 is MNHEY and CDR2 SVGEGT. With 6 bases clipped from V and 4 bases from J, the junction kept 3 bases outside the gene matches. CDR3 coding DNA: TGTGCCAGCAGGGGGACAGTGTACAATGAGCAGTTCTTC. It specifies CASRGTVYNEQFF.

V is TRBV12-3 or TRBV12-4 and J is TRBJ1-6; D is unresolved. CDR3 length equals 15 residues. V was shortened by 5 bases and J by 1 base, with 9 bases between the two germline ends. This CDR3 is CASSQRGSYNSPLHF. The CDR3 DNA follows: TGTGCCAGCAGTCAACGGGGTTCCTATAATTCACCCCTCCACTTT.

This clonotype was counted between two and nine times. The chain combines TRBV5-1 with TRBJ2-7, with 9 bases fitting TRBD1. Germline loops: CDR1 SGHRS, CDR2 YFSETQ. The length of the CDR3 is 15 residues. Trimming removed 3 bases from V and 5 bases from J; junction bases left unmatched: 9. The CDR3: CASSSDRGGLDEQYF. As DNA, the CDR3 is TGCGCCAGCAGCTCGGACAGGGGCGGCCTCGACGAGCAGTACTTC. The full variable domain, rest sourced from reference TRBV5-1 and TRBJ2-7, is KAGVTQTPRYLIKTRGQQVTLSCSPISGHRSVSWYQQTPGQGLQFLFEYFSETQRNKGNFPGRFSGRQFSNSRSEMNVSTLELGDSALYLCASSSDRGGLDEQYFGPGTRLTVT.